The clone carrying this TCR beta chain was picked up many times. CDR3 size: 14 residues. Germline-derived CDR1 and CDR2 are MDHEN and SYDVKM. Trimming cost V 3 bases and J 1 base, with 9 bases left between them. Using unique molecular identifiers, the investigators prepared the TCRbeta library. MiXCR, run by TCRdb on the PCR reads, gives a single entry per CDR3 protein. In the table there are more than 550,000 distinct CDR3 sequences, more than 9% of which are singletons. The data were taken from a study of T-cell reconstitution after alpha-beta-depleted transplantation in children. This TCR came from a human donor who donated a stem cell graft to a child with acute myeloid leukemia. This specimen was PBMCs from the stem cell graft donor, taken from the stem cell graft. The rearrangement joins TRBV28 to TRBJ1-1, with no clear D. This CDR3 is CASSLVPRNTEAFF. As DNA, the CDR3 is TGTGCCAGCAGTTTGGTCCCGAGGAACACTGAAGCTTTCTTT.